This T cell receptor (beta chain) was documented in a study of T-cell reconstitution after alpha-beta-depleted transplantation in children. Whole-study results and caveats: Several hundred rapidly expanded clones from non-depleted graft cells reportedly supplied alpha-beta T cells about two months post-transplant.

Construction of the TCRbeta library involved unique molecular identifiers. TCRdb analysed the PCR reads with MiXCR anew, one entry per CDR3 protein. The data show hundreds of thousands of distinct CDR3 sequences, less than 15% seen once. Of note for this clonotype: Antigen specificity is unknown.

Germline CDR1 and CDR2: SGHRS and YFSETQ. The CDR3 is 16 amino acids. Losses at the gene ends were 5 bases for V and 5 bases for J; bases not matched to a gene: 9. The receptor's source is a girl aged 2-10 years with congenital amegakaryocytic thrombocytopenia, due to receive a stem cell transplant. The J gene is TRBJ1-6, the V gene TRBV5-1; 8 bases fit TRBD1. The sequenced sample was PBMCs, obtained before TCRalphabeta/CD19-depleted stem cell transplant. CDR3: CASRPTGTGDNSPLHF. Here the CDR3 DNA reads TGCGCCAGCAGACCGACCGGGACAGGAGATAATTCACCCCTCCACTTT.